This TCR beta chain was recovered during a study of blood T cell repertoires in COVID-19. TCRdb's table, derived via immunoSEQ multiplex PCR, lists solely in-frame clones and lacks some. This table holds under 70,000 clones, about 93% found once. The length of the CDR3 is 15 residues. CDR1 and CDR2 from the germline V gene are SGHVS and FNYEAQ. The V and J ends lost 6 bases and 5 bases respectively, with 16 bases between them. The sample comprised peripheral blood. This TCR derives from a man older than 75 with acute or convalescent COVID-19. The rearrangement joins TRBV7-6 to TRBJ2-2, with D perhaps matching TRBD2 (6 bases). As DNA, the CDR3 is TGTGCCAGCAGGGCCCGAGGAGGGCGAACCGGGGAGCTGTTTTTT. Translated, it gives CASRARGGRTGELFF.